This T cell receptor beta chain was recorded in a study of blood T cell repertoires in COVID-19. Study as a whole: Sample material is recorded as cDNA or gDNA derived from T cells, B-cell-depleted T cells, or PBMCs.

Only in-frame clones appear in the TCRdb table, and some are missing; sequencing was by immunoSEQ multiplex PCR. The sample lists about 37,000 clones, 88% occurring once. Looked up from germline, CDR1 is SGHTA and CDR2 is FQGTGA. Trimming removed 0 bases from V and 6 bases from J, with 8 bases in between. CDR3 size: 14 residues. The chain links TRBV7-3 to TRBJ2-2, with unresolved D. The sequenced sample was peripheral blood. The clonotype comes from a man aged 55 to 70 with active COVID-19. CDR3 region: CASSLTREAGELFF. The CDR3, as DNA: TGTGCCAGCAGCTTAACGAGAGAAGCCGGGGAGCTGTTTTTT.